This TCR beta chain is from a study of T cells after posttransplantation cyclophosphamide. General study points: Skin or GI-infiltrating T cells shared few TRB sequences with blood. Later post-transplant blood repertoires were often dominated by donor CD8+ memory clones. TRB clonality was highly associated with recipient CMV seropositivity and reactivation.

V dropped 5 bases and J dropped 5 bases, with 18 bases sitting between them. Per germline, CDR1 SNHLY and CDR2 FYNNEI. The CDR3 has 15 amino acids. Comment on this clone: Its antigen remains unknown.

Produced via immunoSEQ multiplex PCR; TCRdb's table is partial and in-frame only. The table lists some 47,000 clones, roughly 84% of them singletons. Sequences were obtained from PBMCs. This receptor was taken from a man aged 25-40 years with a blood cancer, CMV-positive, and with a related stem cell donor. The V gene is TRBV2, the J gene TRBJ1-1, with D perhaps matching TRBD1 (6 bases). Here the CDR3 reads CASSPRQAWGTEAFF. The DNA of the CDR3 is TGTGCCAGCAGTCCTCGACAGGCTTGGGGGACTGAAGCTTTCTTT.